Listed below are T cell receptor beta chains from one sample, sequenced in a study of cytomegalovirus exposure and HLA in healthy donors. Here immunoSEQ multiplex PCR was the method, and the copy in TCRdb shows in-frame clones only, minus some. Found here are roughly 250,000 clones, approximately 70% of them singletons; the top ten hold around 2%. Sequenced: PBMCs. The receptors come from a female donor in good health and CMV-seronegative. Each CDR3 is given with its conserved first and last residue. Each record gives: CDR3 protein, CDR3 DNA, V gene, J gene, clone size, D gene, CDR3 length. A D gene is named only where the DNA matches it firmly. Not all rows give a size; the values are once, few, many and, for expanded clones, a class.

CASSLRNTEAFF,TGTGCCAGTAGTTTGCGGAACACTGAAGCTTTCTTT,TRBV19,TRBJ1-1,.,.,12
CASSGRTSGREETQYF,TGTGCCAGCAGCGGGCGGACTAGCGGGAGAGAGGAGACCCAGTACTTC,TRBV13,TRBJ2-5,.,TRBD2,16
CASRNLAGGVSEQFF,TGTGCCAGCAGAAACCTGGCGGGAGGAGTGTCTGAGCAGTTCTTC,TRBV11-3,TRBJ2-1,.,TRBD2,15
CASSLVGQPGAEAFF,TGCGCCAGCAGCTTGGTGGGGCAGCCTGGCGCTGAAGCTTTCTTT,TRBV5-1,TRBJ1-1,once,.,15
CASSENGRGQLQPQHF,TGTGCCAGCAGTGAGAATGGCAGGGGCCAGCTCCAGCCCCAGCATTTT,TRBV6-1,TRBJ1-5,.,.,16
CASSLGSGSEQYF,TGTGCCAGCAGCTTAGGATCGGGGAGCGAGCAGTACTTC,TRBV7-3,TRBJ2-7,.,.,13
CASGPGEKLFF,TGTGCCTCGGGTCCCGGGGAAAAACTGTTTTTT,TRBV30,TRBJ1-4,.,.,11
CASRGTSQLAKNIQYF,TGCGCCAGCAGGGGTACTAGTCAGCTCGCCAAAAACATTCAGTACTTC,TRBV10-1,TRBJ2-4,.,.,16
CASSLSGTGSEKLFF,TGTGCCAGCAGCTTAAGCGGGACAGGGAGTGAAAAACTGTTTTTT,TRBV11-3,TRBJ1-4,few,TRBD1,15
CASSESGGSTDTQYF,TGTGCCAGCAGTGAATCCGGTGGTAGCACAGATACGCAGTATTTT,TRBV6-4,TRBJ2-3,.,.,15
CASRTGTETQYF,TGTGCCAGCCGAACGGGAACAGAGACCCAGTACTTC,TRBV19,TRBJ2-5,.,.,12
CASSFTLAGAVGGELFF,TGTGCCAGCAGCTTCACCCTAGCGGGAGCGGTGGGCGGGGAGCTGTTTTTT,TRBV7-9,TRBJ2-2,.,TRBD2,17
CANEGLAGGNDEQYF,TGTGCCAACGAGGGGCTAGCGGGAGGTAACGACGAGCAGTACTTC,TRBV19,TRBJ2-7,.,TRBD2,15
CASSGGLASYEQYF,TGTGCCAGCAGCGGGGGACTAGCCAGCTACGAGCAGTACTTC,TRBV9,TRBJ2-7,.,TRBD2,14
CATGQGAEVGYTF,TGTGCCACCGGACAGGGGGCGGAGGTTGGCTACACCTTC,TRBV10-3,TRBJ1-2,.,TRBD1,13
CSSSQTHYGYTF,TGTTCCAGCAGCCAAACTCACTATGGCTACACCTTC,TRBV7-9,TRBJ1-2,.,.,12
CASRALNNSPLHF,TGTGCCAGCAGAGCACTGAATAATTCACCCCTCCACTTT,TRBV2,TRBJ1-6,.,.,13
CASSVRESSNNEQFF,TGTGCCAGCAGCGTACGGGAGTCCTCGAACAATGAGCAGTTCTTC,TRBV7-8,TRBJ2-1,.,.,15
CASSIGGGRGLRTEAFF,TGTGCCAGCAGCATCGGTGGGGGCAGGGGGCTTCGGACTGAAGCTTTCTTT,TRBV9,TRBJ1-1,.,TRBD1,17
CASSLIKTGPSYEQYF,TGCGCCAGCAGCCTAATCAAGACAGGGCCCTCCTACGAGCAGTACTTC,TRBV5-1,TRBJ2-7,.,TRBD1,16
CASSVALNTEAFF,TGTGCCAGCAGCGTAGCGCTAAACACTGAAGCTTTCTTT,TRBV9,TRBJ1-1,.,.,13
CASSYVGAQSGYTF,TGTGCCAGCAGTTACGTGGGCGCTCAATCTGGCTACACCTTC,TRBV6-5,TRBJ1-2,.,.,14
CASSLGTGYPLSSYNEQFF,TGTGCCAGCAGCTTAGGGACAGGGTATCCCCTCAGCTCCTACAATGAGCAGTTCTTC,TRBV7-9,TRBJ2-1,.,TRBD1,19
CASSLGSTEQFF,TGCGCCAGCAGCTTGGGAAGCACTGAGCAGTTCTTC,TRBV5-1,TRBJ2-1,.,.,12
CASSGGTAVQPQHF,TGCGCCAGCAGTGGGGGGACAGCGGTTCAGCCCCAGCATTTT,TRBV10-1,TRBJ1-5,.,TRBD1,14
CASSYTGRAEAFF,TGCGCCAGCAGCTATACAGGGCGGGCTGAAGCTTTCTTT,TRBV5-1,TRBJ1-1,.,.,13
CARSLAKNSKGGSYNEQFF,TGTGCCAGAAGCTTGGCCAAGAATTCTAAAGGGGGCTCCTACAATGAGCAGTTCTTC,TRBV5-3,TRBJ2-1,.,.,19
CASMGDGYTF,TGTGCCAGCATGGGAGATGGCTACACCTTC,TRBV2,TRBJ1-2,once,.,10
CASSLEGGGYTEAFF,TGTGCCAGCAGTTTGGAGGGGGGAGGGTACACTGAAGCTTTCTTT,TRBV27,TRBJ1-1,.,.,15
CASSPGTSGLITGELFF,TGTGCCAGCTCACCCGGGACTAGCGGGCTCATCACCGGGGAGCTGTTTTTT,TRBV18,TRBJ2-2,many,TRBD2,17
CASSSGLGGTQYF,TGCGCCAGCAGCTCCGGACTGGGGGGGACCCAGTACTTC,TRBV5-1,TRBJ2-5,once,.,13